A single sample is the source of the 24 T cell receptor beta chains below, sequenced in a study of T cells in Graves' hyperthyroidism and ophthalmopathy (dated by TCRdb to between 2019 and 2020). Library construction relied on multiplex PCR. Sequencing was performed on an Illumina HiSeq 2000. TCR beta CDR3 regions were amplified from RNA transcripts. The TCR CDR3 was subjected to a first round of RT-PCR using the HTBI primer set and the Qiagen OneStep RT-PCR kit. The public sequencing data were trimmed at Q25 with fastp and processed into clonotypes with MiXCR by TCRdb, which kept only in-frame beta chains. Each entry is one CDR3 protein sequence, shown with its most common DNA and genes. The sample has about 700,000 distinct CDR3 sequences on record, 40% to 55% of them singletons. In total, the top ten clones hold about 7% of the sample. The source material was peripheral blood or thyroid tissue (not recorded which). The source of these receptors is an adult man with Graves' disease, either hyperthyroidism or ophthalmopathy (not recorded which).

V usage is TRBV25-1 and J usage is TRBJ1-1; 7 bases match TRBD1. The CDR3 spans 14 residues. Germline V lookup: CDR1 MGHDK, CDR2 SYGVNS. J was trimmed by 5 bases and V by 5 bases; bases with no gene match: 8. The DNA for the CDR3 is TGTGCCAGCAGTAAAGGGGGCGCATGGACTGAAGCTTTCTTT. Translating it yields CASSKGGAWTEAFF.

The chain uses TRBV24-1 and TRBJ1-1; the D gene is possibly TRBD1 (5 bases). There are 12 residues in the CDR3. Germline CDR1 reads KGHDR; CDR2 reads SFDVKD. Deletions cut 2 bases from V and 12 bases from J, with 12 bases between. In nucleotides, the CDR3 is TGTGCCACCAGTGATTGGGGGGAGGCTTCTTTCTTT. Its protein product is CATSDWGEASFF.

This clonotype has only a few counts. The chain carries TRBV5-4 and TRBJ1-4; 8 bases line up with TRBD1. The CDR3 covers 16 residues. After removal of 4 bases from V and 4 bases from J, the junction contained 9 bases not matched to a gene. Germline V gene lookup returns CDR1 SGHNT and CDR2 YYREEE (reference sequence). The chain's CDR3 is CASSRRVQGVNEKLFF. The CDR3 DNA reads TGTGCCAGCAGCCGCAGGGTACAGGGGGTTAATGAAAAACTGTTTTTT.

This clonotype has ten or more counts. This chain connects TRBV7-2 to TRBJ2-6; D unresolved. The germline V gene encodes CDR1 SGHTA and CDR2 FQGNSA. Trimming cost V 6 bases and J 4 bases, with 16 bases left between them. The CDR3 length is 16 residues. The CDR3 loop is CASRYFELAGANVLTF. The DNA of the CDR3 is TGTGCCAGCAGGTACTTCGAGCTGGCCGGGGCCAACGTCCTGACTTTC.

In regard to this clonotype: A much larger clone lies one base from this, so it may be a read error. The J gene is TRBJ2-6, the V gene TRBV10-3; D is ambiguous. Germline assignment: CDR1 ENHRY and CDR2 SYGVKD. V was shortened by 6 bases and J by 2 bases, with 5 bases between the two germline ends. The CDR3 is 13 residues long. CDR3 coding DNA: TGTGCCATCAGGGACCCTGGGGCCAACGTCCTGACTTTC. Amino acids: CAIRDPGANVLTF.

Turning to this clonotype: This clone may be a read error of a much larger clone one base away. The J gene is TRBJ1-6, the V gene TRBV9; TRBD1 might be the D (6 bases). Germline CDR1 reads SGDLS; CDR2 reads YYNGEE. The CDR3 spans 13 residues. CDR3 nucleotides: TGTGCCATCAGCTCCGGGACAAACGGCCCCCTCCACTTT. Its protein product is CAISSGTNGPLHF. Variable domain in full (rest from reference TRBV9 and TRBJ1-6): DSGVTQTPKHLITATGQRVTLRCSPRSGDLSVYWYQQSLDQGLQFLIQYYNGEERAKGNILERFSAQQFPDLHSELNLSSLELGDSALYFCAISSGTNGPLHFGNGTRLTVT.

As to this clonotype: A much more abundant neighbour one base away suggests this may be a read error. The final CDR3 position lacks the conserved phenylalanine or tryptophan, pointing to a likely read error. The CDR3, as DNA: TGTGCCAGCAGTGCCCGGACGGGATATGGCTACACCTCC. Its protein is CASSARTGYGYTS. The chain combines TRBV2 with TRBJ1-2; D unclear. CDR1 is SNHLY and CDR2 is FYNNEI in the germline V gene. V lost 4 bases and J 5 bases, leaving 11 bases between the germline ends. This CDR3 is 13 amino acids long.

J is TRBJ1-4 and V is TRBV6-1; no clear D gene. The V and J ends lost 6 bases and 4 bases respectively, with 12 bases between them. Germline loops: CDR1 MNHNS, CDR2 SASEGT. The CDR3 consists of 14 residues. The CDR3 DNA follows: TGTGCCAGCAGCCCCCTTCTAAGTAATGAAAAACTGTTTTTT. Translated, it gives CASSPLLSNEKLFF.

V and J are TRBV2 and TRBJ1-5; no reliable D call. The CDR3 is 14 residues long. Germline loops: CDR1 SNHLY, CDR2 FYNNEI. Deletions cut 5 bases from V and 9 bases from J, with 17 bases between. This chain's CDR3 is CASSLRSGLRPQHF. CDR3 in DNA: TGTGCCAGCAGTTTAAGGTCAGGTCTACGGCCCCAGCATTTT.

CDR3: CASSPYGGTEAFF. The CDR3 DNA follows: TGTGCCAGCAGCCCTTACGGTGGCACTGAAGCTTTCTTT. The chain links TRBV7-2 to TRBJ1-1, with D unresolved. The germline V gene has CDR1 SGHTA and CDR2 FQGNSA. Trimming took off 5 bases at V and 4 bases at J, with 11 bases between the two ends. The CDR3 runs 13 residues.

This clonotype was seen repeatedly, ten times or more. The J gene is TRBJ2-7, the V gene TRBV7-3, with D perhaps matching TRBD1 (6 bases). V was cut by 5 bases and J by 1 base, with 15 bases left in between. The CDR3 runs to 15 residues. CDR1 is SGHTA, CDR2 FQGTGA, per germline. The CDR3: CASSVTGLGSYEQYF. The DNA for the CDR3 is TGTGCCAGCAGCGTCACAGGGTTGGGGTCCTACGAGCAGTACTTC.

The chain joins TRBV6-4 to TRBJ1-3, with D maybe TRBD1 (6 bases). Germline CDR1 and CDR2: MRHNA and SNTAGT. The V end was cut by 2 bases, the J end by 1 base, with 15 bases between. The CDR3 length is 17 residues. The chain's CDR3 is CASSDRGGGTSGNTIYF. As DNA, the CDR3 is TGTGCCAGCAGTGACCGGGGGGGCGGAACTTCTGGAAACACCATATATTTT.

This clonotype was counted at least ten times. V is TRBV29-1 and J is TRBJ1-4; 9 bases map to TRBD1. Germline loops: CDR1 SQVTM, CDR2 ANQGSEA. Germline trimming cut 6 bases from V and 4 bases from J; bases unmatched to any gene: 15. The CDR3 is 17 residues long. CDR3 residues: CSVIPGQGTFVNEKLFF. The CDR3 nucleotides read TGCAGCGTGATCCCGGGACAGGGAACCTTCGTTAATGAAAAACTGTTTTTT.

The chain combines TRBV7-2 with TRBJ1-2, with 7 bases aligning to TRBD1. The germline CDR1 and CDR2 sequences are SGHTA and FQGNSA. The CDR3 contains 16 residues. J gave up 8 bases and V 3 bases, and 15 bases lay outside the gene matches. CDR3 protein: CASSLDLGTASWGYTF. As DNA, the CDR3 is TGTGCCAGCAGCTTGGATCTGGGGACAGCCAGCTGGGGCTACACCTTC.

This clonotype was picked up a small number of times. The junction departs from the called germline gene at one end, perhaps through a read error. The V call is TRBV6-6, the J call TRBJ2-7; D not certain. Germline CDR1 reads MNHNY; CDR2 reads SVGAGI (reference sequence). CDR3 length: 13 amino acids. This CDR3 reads CATSYGDSYEQYF. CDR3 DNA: TGTGCCACCAGTTATGGCGACTCCTACGAGCAGTACTTC.

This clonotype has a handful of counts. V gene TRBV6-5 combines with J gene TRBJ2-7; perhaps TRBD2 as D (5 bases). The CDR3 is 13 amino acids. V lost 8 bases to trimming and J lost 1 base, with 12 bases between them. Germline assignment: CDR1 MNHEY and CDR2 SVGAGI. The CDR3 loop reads CASATGGSYEQYF. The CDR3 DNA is TGTGCCAGCGCCACCGGAGGATCCTACGAGCAGTACTTC.

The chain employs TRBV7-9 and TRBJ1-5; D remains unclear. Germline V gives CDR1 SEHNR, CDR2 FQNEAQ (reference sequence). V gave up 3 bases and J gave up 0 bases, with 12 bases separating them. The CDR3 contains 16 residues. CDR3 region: CASSLYPGISNQPQHF. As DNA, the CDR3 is TGTGCCAGCAGCTTGTATCCGGGGATTAGCAATCAGCCCCAGCATTTT.

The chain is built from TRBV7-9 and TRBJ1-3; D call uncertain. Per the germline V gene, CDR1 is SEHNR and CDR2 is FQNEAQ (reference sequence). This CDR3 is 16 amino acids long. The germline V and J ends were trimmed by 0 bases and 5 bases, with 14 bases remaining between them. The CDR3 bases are TGTGCCAGCAGCTTAGCTGTCAGGCAAGGGAGAAACACCATATATTTT. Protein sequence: CASSLAVRQGRNTIYF.

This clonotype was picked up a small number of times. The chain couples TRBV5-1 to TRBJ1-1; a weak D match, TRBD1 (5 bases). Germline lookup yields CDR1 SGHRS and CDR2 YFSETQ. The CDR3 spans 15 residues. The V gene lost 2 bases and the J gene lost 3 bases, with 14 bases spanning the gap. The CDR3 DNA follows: TGCGCCAGCAGCTTTAGGTCCGGGGGAGACACTGAAGCTTTCTTT. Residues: CASSFRSGGDTEAFF.

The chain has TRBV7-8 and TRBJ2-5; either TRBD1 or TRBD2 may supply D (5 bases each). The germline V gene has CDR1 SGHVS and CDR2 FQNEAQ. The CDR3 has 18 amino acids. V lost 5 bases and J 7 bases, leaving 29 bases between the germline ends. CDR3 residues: CASSPRNTVGDPVGTQYF. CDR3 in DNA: TGTGCCAGCAGCCCCCGTAACACCGTGGGGGACCCCGTGGGGACCCAGTACTTC.

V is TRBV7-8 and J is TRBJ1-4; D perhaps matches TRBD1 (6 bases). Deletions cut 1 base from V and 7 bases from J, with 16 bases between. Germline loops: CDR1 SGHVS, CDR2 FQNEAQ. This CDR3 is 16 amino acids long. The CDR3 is CASSLGQAGEGEKLFF. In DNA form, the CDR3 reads TGTGCCAGCAGCTTAGGACAGGCAGGGGAAGGTGAAAAACTGTTTTTT.

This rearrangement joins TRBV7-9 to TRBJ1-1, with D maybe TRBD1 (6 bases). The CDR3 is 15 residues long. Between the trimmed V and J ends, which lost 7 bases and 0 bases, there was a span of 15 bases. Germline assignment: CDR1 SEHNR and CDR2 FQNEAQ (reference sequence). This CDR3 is CASTSGEGMNTEAFF. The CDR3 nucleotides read TGTGCCAGCACGTCAGGGGAGGGGATGAACACTGAAGCTTTCTTT.

The CDR3 loop is CASSFRDRGRAEQYF. As DNA, the CDR3 is TGTGCCAGCAGCTTCCGGGACAGGGGACGCGCGGAGCAGTACTTC. This chain uses TRBV7-9 with TRBJ2-7; TRBD1 agrees at 10 bases. The CDR3 is 15 amino acids. Germline V gives CDR1 SEHNR, CDR2 FQNEAQ (reference sequence). The V segment lost 3 bases and the J segment 7 bases; nucleotides outside the gene matches: 9.

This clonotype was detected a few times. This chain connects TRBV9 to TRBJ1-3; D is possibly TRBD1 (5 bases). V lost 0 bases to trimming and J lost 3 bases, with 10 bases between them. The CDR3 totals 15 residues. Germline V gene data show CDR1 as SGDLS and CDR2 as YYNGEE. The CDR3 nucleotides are TGTGCCAGCAGCGTAGAATGGCAGGGTGGAAACACCATATATTTT. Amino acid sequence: CASSVEWQGGNTIYF.